Shown below are 7 T cell receptor beta chains from a single sample sequenced in a study of molecular identifiers for immune sequencing clone quantification. From the PCR reads, TCRdb called clonotypes with MiXCR, one entry per CDR3 protein. The sample records about 630,000 distinct CDR3 sequences, about 25% being singletons. The sample taken for sequencing was naive CD8+ T cells from blood, with Jurkat cell RNA spiked in. Subset meaning: FACS-sorted CD8+CD4-CCR7+CD45RA+ naive T cells. These receptors were taken from a human donor in good health. Some libraries in this study had Jurkat cell RNA spiked in.

This clonotype occurred many times. The chain is built from TRBV27 and TRBJ2-7; TRBD2 agrees at 7 bases. Looked up from germline, CDR1 is MNHEY and CDR2 is SMNVEV (reference sequence). Trimming removed 5 bases from V and 3 bases from J; junction bases left unmatched: 7. This CDR3 contains 14 residues. The DNA of the CDR3 is TGTGCCAGCAGTCCGGGACTAACCCTCTACGAGCAGTACTTC. It specifies CASSPGLTLYEQYF.

This clonotype was picked up a small number of times. This chain connects TRBV9 to TRBJ2-1, with no clear D. Looked up from germline, CDR1 is SGDLS and CDR2 is YYNGEE. The ends were cut back, 2 bases at V and 8 bases at J, with 11 bases in the middle. This CDR3 is 13 amino acids long. This CDR3 is CASSVAYWDEQFF. Here the CDR3 DNA reads TGTGCCAGCAGCGTGGCTTACTGGGATGAGCAGTTCTTC.

Worth noting for this clonotype: A much more abundant neighbour one base away suggests this may be a read error. The rearrangement joins TRBV11-2 to TRBJ2-4, with 10 bases lining up with TRBD2. Losses at the gene ends were 2 bases for V and 12 bases for J; bases not matched to a gene: 10. Germline assignment: CDR1 SGHAT and CDR2 FQNNGV. CDR3 size: 15 residues. CDR3 sequence reads: CASSLLAGETGTQYF. The CDR3 DNA sequence: TGTGCCAGCAGCTTACTAGCGGGGGAGACGGGGACTCAGTACTTC.

The rearrangement links TRBV27 to TRBJ2-7; 7 nucleotides align to TRBD2. CDR3 size: 16 residues. V gave up 6 bases and J gave up 2 bases; unmatched junction bases: 13. Germline CDR1 and CDR2: MNHEY and SMNVEV (reference sequence). Written as DNA, the CDR3 is TGTGCCAGCAGCCCCACGTCTGGGGGGGACCCCTACGAGCAGTACTTC. Translation: CASSPTSGGDPYEQYF.

This clonotype appeared many times. The chain joins TRBV23-1 to TRBJ1-5; D remains unclear. TRBV23-1 qualifies as an ORF whose function is uncertain. Trimming left V 3 bases short and J 0 bases short, with 9 bases between. This CDR3 region has 15 residues. CDR3 loop: CASSQEGFSNQPQHF. The CDR3 coding sequence is TGCGCCAGCAGTCAGGAAGGCTTTAGCAATCAGCCCCAGCATTTT.

Comment on this clonotype: This could be a read error, since a much larger clone is one nucleotide away. V gene TRBV6-6 combines with J gene TRBJ2-7, with unresolved D. The CDR3 consists of 13 residues. CDR1 and CDR2 (germline): MNHNY, SVGAGI (reference sequence). The V end was cut by 2 bases, the J end by 5 bases, with 10 bases between. CDR3 nucleotide sequence: TGTGCCAGCAGTTACGGGCTCCCCCACGAGCAGTACTTC. Amino acids: CASSYGLPHEQYF.

This clonotype was found a few times. The chain combines TRBV4-1 with TRBJ2-7; 9 bases are a match to TRBD1. Germline loops: CDR1 MGHRA, CDR2 YSYEKL. V lost 4 bases to trimming and J lost 4 bases; unmatched junction nucleotides: 5. The CDR3 sequence is 14 residues long. This chain's CDR3 is CASSPTDRGYEQYF. The DNA of the CDR3 is TGCGCCAGCAGCCCGACGGACAGGGGTTACGAGCAGTACTTC.